In this sample, the clone carrying this T cell receptor beta chain turned up a few times. This entry comes from a study of T-cell reconstitution after alpha-beta-depleted transplantation in children. The CDR3 is 15 amino acids. After removal of 5 bases from V and 7 bases from J, the junction contained 7 bases not matched to a gene. Per the germline V gene, CDR1 is SEHNR and CDR2 is FQNEAQ (reference sequence). Construction of the TCRbeta library involved unique molecular identifiers. In TCRdb, the PCR reads were re-called with MiXCR into one record per CDR3 protein. In the table there are fewer than 700,000 distinct CDR3 sequences, around 13% of which are singletons.

The chain has TRBV7-9 and TRBJ2-1; 11 nucleotides agree with TRBD2. The clonotype was recovered from a male patient under 18 who had a stem cell transplant for acute myeloid leukemia, so the T cells may come from the graft donor. This sample comprised PBMCs, mostly from graft donor cells, obtained 360 days after TCRalphabeta/CD19-depleted stem cell transplant. CDR3 residues: CASSLGSSGRNEQFF. CDR3 bases: TGTGCCAGCAGCCTCGGGTCTAGCGGGAGGAATGAGCAGTTCTTC.